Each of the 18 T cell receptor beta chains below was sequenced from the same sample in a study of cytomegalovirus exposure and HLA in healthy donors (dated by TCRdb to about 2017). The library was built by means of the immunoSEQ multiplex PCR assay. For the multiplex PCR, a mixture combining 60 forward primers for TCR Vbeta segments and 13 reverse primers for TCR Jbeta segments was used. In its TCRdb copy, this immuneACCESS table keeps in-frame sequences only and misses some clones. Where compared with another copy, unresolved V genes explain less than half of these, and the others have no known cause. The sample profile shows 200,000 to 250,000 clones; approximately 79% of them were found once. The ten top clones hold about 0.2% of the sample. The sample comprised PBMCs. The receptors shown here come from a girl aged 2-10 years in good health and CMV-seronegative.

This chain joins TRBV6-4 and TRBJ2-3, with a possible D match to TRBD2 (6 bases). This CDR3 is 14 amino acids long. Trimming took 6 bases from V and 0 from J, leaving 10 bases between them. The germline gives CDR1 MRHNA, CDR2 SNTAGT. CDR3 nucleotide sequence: TGTGCCAGCAGCCCGGGACTCAGCACAGATACGCAGTATTTT. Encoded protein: CASSPGLSTDTQYF.

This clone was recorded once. This CDR3 reads CASSPGDYTEAFF. As DNA, the CDR3 is TGTGCCAGCTCGCCCGGGGATTACACTGAAGCTTTCTTT. This rearrangement joins TRBV5-4 to TRBJ1-1; D is uncertain. Deletions cut 7 bases from V and 3 bases from J, with 13 bases between. There are 13 residues in the CDR3. In germline, CDR1 is SGHNT, CDR2 YYREEE (reference sequence). Full variable domain (rest looked up from reference TRBV5-4 and TRBJ1-1): ETGVTQSPTHLIKTRGQQVTLRCSSQSGHNTVSWYQQALGQGPQFIFQYYREEENGRGNFPPRFSGLQFPNYSSELNVNALELDDSALYLCASSPGDYTEAFFGQGTRLTVV.

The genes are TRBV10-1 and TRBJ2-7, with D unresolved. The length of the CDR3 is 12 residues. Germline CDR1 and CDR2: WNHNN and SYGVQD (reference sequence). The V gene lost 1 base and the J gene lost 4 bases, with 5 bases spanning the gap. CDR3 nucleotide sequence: TGCGCCAGCAGTGAGTTCGGGTACGAGCAGTACTTC. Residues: CASSEFGYEQYF.

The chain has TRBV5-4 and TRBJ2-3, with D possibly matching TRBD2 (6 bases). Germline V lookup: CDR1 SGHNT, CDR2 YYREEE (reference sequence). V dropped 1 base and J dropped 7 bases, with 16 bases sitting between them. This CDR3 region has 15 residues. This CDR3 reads CASSLIGGRLNTQYF. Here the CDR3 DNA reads TGTGCCAGCAGCTTGATTGGAGGGAGGTTGAATACGCAGTATTTT.

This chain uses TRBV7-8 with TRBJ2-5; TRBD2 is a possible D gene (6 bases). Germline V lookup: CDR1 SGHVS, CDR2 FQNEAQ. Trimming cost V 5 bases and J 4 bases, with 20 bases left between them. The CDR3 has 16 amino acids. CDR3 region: CASSPNYRLGGETQYF. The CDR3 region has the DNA TGTGCCAGCAGCCCAAACTATCGACTAGGCGGAGAGACCCAGTACTTC.

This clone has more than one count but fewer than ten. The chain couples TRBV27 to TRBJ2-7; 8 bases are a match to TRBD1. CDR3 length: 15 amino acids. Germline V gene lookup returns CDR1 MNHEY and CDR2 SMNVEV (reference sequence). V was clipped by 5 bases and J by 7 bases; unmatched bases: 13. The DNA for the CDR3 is TGTGCCAGCAGTATTGCGCGGGGCAGGGGGCGTGAGCAGTACTTC. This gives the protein CASSIARGRGREQYF.

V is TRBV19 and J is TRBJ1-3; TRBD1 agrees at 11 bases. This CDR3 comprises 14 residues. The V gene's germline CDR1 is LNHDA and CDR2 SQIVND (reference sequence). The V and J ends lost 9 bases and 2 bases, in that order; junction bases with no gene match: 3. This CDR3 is CASGQGAPGNTIYF. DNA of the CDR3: TGTGCCAGCGGACAGGGGGCGCCTGGAAACACCATATATTTT. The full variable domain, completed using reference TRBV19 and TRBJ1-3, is DGGITQSPKYLFRKEGQNVTLSCEQNLNHDAMYWYRQDPGQGLRLIYYSQIVNDFQKGDIAEGYSVSREKKESFPLTVTSAQKNPTAFYLCASGQGAPGNTIYFGEGSWLTVV.

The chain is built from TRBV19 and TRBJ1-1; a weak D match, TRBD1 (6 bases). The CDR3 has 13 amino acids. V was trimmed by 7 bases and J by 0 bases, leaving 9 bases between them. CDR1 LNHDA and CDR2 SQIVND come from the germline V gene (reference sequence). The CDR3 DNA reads TGTGCCAGTAAACAGGGATTGAACACTGAAGCTTTCTTT. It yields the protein CASKQGLNTEAFF.

CDR3 sequence reads: CASSRLGLAVSYEQYF. Here the CDR3 DNA reads TGCGCCAGCAGCCGATTGGGACTAGCTGTATCCTACGAGCAGTACTTC. The chain is built from TRBV4-1 and TRBJ2-5, with TRBD2 matching over 9 bases. The end of the DNA aligns better with TRBJ2-7, so the J call may be wrong. This CDR3 comprises 16 residues. CDR1 is MGHRA, CDR2 YSYEKL, per germline.

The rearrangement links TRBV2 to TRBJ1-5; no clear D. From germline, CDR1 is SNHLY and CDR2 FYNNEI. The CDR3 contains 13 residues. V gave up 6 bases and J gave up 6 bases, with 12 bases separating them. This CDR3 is CASREEGGQPQHF. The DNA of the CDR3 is TGTGCCAGCAGAGAGGAGGGAGGTCAGCCCCAGCATTTT.

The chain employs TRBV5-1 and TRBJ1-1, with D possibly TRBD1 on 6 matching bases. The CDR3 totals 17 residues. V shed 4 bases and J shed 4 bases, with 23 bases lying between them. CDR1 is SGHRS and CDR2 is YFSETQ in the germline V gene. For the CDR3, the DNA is TGCGCCAGCAGCCTCTTGGACAGCCAATTAAGGGGCACTGAAGCTTTCTTT. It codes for CASSLLDSQLRGTEAFF. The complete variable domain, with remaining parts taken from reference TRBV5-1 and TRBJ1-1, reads KAGVTQTPRYLIKTRGQQVTLSCSPISGHRSVSWYQQTPGQGLQFLFEYFSETQRNKGNFPGRFSGRQFSNSRSEMNVSTLELGDSALYLCASSLLDSQLRGTEAFFGQGTRLTVV.

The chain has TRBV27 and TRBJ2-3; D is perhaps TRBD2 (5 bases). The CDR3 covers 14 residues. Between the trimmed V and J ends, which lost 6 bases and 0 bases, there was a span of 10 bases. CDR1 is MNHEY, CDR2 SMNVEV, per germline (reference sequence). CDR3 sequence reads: CASSQKRSTDTQYF. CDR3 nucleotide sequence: TGTGCCAGCAGCCAAAAGCGGAGCACAGATACGCAGTATTTT.

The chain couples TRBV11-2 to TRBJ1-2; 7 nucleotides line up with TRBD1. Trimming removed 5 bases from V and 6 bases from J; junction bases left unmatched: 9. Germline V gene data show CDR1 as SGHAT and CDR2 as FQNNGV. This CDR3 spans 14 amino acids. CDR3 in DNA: TGTGCCAGCAGCGCCCTAGACAGGGAGCATGGCTACACCTTC. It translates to CASSALDREHGYTF.

CDR3 in DNA: TGCGCCAGCAGCGAAGGACAGGGGGCTTACGAGCAGTACTTC. Its protein product is CASSEGQGAYEQYF. This sequence joins TRBV5-1 and TRBJ2-7, with TRBD1 matching over 11 bases. The length of the CDR3 is 14 residues. Trimming took 4 bases from V and 4 from J; bases not matched to a gene: 4. Germline V lookup: CDR1 SGHRS, CDR2 YFSETQ. The entire variable domain, with the rest obtained from reference TRBV5-1 and TRBJ2-7, is as follows: KAGVTQTPRYLIKTRGQQVTLSCSPISGHRSVSWYQQTPGQGLQFLFEYFSETQRNKGNFPGRFSGRQFSNSRSEMNVSTLELGDSALYLCASSEGQGAYEQYFGPGTRLTVT.

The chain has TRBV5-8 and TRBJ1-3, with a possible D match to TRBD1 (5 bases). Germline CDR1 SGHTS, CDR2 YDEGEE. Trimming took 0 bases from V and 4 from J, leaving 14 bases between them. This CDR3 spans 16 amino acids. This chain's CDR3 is CASSLDAGLRGNTIYF. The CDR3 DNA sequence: TGTGCCAGCAGCTTGGATGCAGGGCTGAGGGGAAACACCATATATTTT.

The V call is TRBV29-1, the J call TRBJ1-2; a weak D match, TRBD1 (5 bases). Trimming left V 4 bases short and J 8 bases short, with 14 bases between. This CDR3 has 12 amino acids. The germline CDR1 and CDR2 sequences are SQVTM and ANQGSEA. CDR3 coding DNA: TGCAGCGTTGGCCAGGGAACCTACGGCTACACCTTC. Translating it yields CSVGQGTYGYTF.

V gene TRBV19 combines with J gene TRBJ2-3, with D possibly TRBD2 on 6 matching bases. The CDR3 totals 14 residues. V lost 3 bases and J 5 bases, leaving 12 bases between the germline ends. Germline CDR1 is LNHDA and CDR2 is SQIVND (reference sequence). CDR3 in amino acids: CASSIGGVIDTQYF. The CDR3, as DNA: TGTGCCAGTAGTATCGGCGGGGTGATAGATACGCAGTATTTT.

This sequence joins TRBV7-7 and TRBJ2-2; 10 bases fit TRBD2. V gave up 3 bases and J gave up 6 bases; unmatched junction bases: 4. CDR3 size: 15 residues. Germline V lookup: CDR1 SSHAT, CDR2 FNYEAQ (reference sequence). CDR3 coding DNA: TGTGCCAGCAGCTTTGGGACTAGCGCATCCGGGGAGCTGTTTTTT. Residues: CASSFGTSASGELFF.